These T cell receptor beta chains were read from a single sample in a study of T cell responses to AZD1222 COVID-19 vaccine. The protocol was immunoSEQ multiplex PCR, while the TCRdb copy is restricted to in-frame clones and leaves out a portion. Among under 200,000 clones listed, more than 75% were seen once. This specimen consisted of peripheral blood, obtained on day 0 of MenACWY control vaccination. These receptors all come from an adult in good health. Each CDR3 is given without its conserved first and last residue.

j_call: TRBJ1-2; cdr3_length: 13; v_call: TRBV5-1; cdr3_aa: ASSLNRQGANGYT
j_call: TRBJ2-1; cdr3_length: 9; v_call: TRBV7-2; cdr3_aa: ASSLSRDLF
j_call: TRBJ2-7; cdr3_length: 12; v_call: TRBV5-5; cdr3_aa: ASSPPTGRYEQY
j_call: TRBJ2-7; cdr3_length: 10; v_call: TRBV12-3/TRBV12-4; cdr3_aa: ASSRTLYEQY
j_call: TRBJ1-3; cdr3_length: 12; v_call: TRBV4-2; cdr3_aa: ASSQGEAGNTIY
j_call: TRBJ2-1; cdr3_length: 13; v_call: TRBV2; cdr3_aa: ASSEPGQGAGEQF
j_call: TRBJ1-2; cdr3_length: 11; v_call: TRBV6-5; cdr3_aa: ASNHRGTDGYT
j_call: TRBJ1-1; cdr3_length: 11; v_call: TRBV3-1/TRBV3-2; cdr3_aa: ASTKGPGAEAF
j_call: TRBJ2-1; cdr3_length: 14; v_call: TRBV30; cdr3_aa: AWSVAGFSSYNEQF
j_call: TRBJ2-1; cdr3_length: 11; v_call: TRBV21-1; cdr3_aa: ASSEGLDNEQF
j_call: TRBJ1-2; cdr3_length: 13; v_call: TRBV18; cdr3_aa: ASSPEDRVNYGYT
j_call: TRBJ2-3; cdr3_length: 12; v_call: TRBV6-4; cdr3_aa: ASSTFGGADTQY
j_call: TRBJ1-1; cdr3_length: 14; v_call: TRBV6-2/TRBV6-3; cdr3_aa: ASSYSQGPGMSEAF
j_call: TRBJ2-7; cdr3_length: 11; v_call: TRBV24-1; cdr3_aa: ATSDSRGPEQY
j_call: TRBJ2-1; cdr3_length: 14; v_call: TRBV10-3; cdr3_aa: AIRTLSGGRNNEQF
j_call: TRBJ2-7; cdr3_length: 15; v_call: TRBV5-4; cdr3_aa: ASSLETNDRGPYEQY
j_call: TRBJ1-2; cdr3_length: 11; v_call: TRBV6-5; cdr3_aa: ASSYAGRDGYT
j_call: TRBJ1-2; cdr3_length: 11; v_call: TRBV12-3/TRBV12-4; cdr3_aa: ASSYGGSYGYT
j_call: TRBJ1-1; cdr3_length: 12; v_call: TRBV2; cdr3_aa: ASTRTGMNTEAF
j_call: TRBJ1-1; cdr3_length: 10; v_call: TRBV6-5; cdr3_aa: ASGVGNTEAF
j_call: TRBJ1-5; cdr3_length: 12; v_call: TRBV28; cdr3_aa: ASKGGGSNQPQH
j_call: TRBJ2-7; cdr3_length: 12; v_call: TRBV5-1; cdr3_aa: ASSLRLLPYEQY
j_call: TRBJ1-5; cdr3_length: 12; v_call: TRBV25-1; cdr3_aa: ASSTHGGNQPQH
j_call: TRBJ2-3; cdr3_length: 14; v_call: TRBV15; cdr3_aa: ATKISHRGSTDTQY
j_call: TRBJ2-2; cdr3_length: 11; v_call: TRBV9; cdr3_aa: ASSVVGSGELF
j_call: TRBJ2-1; cdr3_length: 13; v_call: TRBV5-8; cdr3_aa: ASSLDALLGTEQF